Listed below are T cell receptor beta chains from one sample, sequenced in a study of regulatory T cells in long-lasting Graves disease. TCRdb reanalysed the multiplex PCR reads using MiXCR and keeps one entry per CDR3 protein. This table has approximately 460,000 distinct CDR3 sequences, about 16% appearing once. The same specimen was also included in a second study, on T cells in Graves' hyperthyroidism and ophthalmopathy.

This material consisted of peripheral blood mononuclear cells (PBMCs), taken at new diagnosis, from a patient treated with antithyroid drugs. Source of these receptors: a woman aged 25 to 39 with Graves disease. Each CDR3 is given with its conserved first and last residue. D genes are given only for firm matches. Rows may omit the clone size; those that give it use once, few, many or a size class.

V gene: TRBV28; J gene: TRBJ1-1; clone size: many; D gene: -; CDR3 length: 11; CDR3 protein: CASSLRSEAFF; CDR3 DNA: TGTGCCAGCAGCTTGAGATCTGAAGCTTTCTTT
V gene: TRBV6-1; J gene: TRBJ2-1; clone size: -; D gene: TRBD2; CDR3 length: 15; CDR3 protein: CASSILAGGWNEQFF; CDR3 DNA: TGTGCCAGCAGCATACTAGCGGGAGGGTGGAATGAGCAGTTCTTC
V gene: TRBV20-1; J gene: TRBJ1-5; clone size: few; D gene: -; CDR3 length: 13; CDR3 protein: CSSQKEPDQPQHF; CDR3 DNA: TGCAGCAGCCAGAAGGAGCCCGATCAGCCCCAGCATTTT
V gene: TRBV7-9; J gene: TRBJ2-7; clone size: -; D gene: -; CDR3 length: 13; CDR3 protein: CASARDSGYEQYF; CDR3 DNA: TGTGCCAGCGCTCGGGATTCCGGATACGAGCAGTACTTC
V gene: TRBV27; J gene: TRBJ1-5; clone size: many; D gene: TRBD1; CDR3 length: 13; CDR3 protein: CASRRDRAQPQHF; CDR3 DNA: TGTGCCAGCCGTCGGGACAGGGCTCAGCCCCAGCATTTT
V gene: TRBV7-9; J gene: TRBJ2-3; clone size: many; D gene: -; CDR3 length: 14; CDR3 protein: CASSVGTDTDTQYF; CDR3 DNA: TGTGCCAGCAGCGTCGGGACCGACACAGATACGCAGTATTTT
V gene: TRBV15; J gene: TRBJ1-2; clone size: few; D gene: -; CDR3 length: 17; CDR3 protein: CAISRRRQDPANYGYTF; CDR3 DNA: TGTGCCATCAGCAGAAGGAGGCAGGACCCAGCGAACTATGGCTACACCTTC
V gene: TRBV11-1; J gene: TRBJ2-3; clone size: many; D gene: TRBD2; CDR3 length: 16; CDR3 protein: CASSQDGTSATDTQYF; CDR3 DNA: TGTGCCAGCAGCCAAGATGGGACTAGCGCCACAGATACGCAGTATTTT
V gene: TRBV2; J gene: TRBJ2-2; clone size: many; D gene: -; CDR3 length: 14; CDR3 protein: CASSEAAETGELFF; CDR3 DNA: TGTGCCAGCAGTGAAGCTGCAGAAACCGGGGAGCTGTTTTTT
V gene: TRBV4-1; J gene: TRBJ2-3; clone size: -; D gene: -; CDR3 length: 17; CDR3 protein: CASSQVWSGGGTDTQYF; CDR3 DNA: TGCGCCAGCAGCCAAGTATGGAGCGGAGGGGGGACAGATACGCAGTATTTT
V gene: TRBV28; J gene: TRBJ1-1; clone size: many; D gene: -; CDR3 length: 11; CDR3 protein: CASSFPTEAFF; CDR3 DNA: TGTGCCAGCAGTTTCCCCACTGAAGCTTTCTTT
V gene: TRBV5-1; J gene: TRBJ2-2; clone size: many; D gene: TRBD2; CDR3 length: 16; CDR3 protein: CASSLSAGGNTGELFF; CDR3 DNA: TGCGCCAGCAGCTTGTCAGCGGGAGGAAACACCGGGGAGCTGTTTTTT
V gene: TRBV20-1; J gene: TRBJ2-1; clone size: few; D gene: TRBD2; CDR3 length: 12; CDR3 protein: CSASHRLAEQFF; CDR3 DNA: TGCAGTGCTAGTCATAGACTAGCGGAGCAGTTCTTC
V gene: TRBV4-1; J gene: TRBJ2-3; clone size: few; D gene: -; CDR3 length: 16; CDR3 protein: CASSQDADRSTDTQYF; CDR3 DNA: TGCGCCAGCAGCCAAGACGCGGACAGAAGCACAGATACGCAGTATTTT
V gene: TRBV27; J gene: TRBJ2-1; clone size: -; D gene: -; CDR3 length: 12; CDR3 protein: CASSLSGGPQFF; CDR3 DNA: TGTGCCAGCAGTTTATCGGGGGGGCCCCAGTTCTTC
V gene: TRBV7-9; J gene: TRBJ2-1; clone size: many; D gene: -; CDR3 length: 16; CDR3 protein: CASTGLLDGPYNERFF; CDR3 DNA: TGTGCCAGCACCGGGTTGCTAGACGGTCCCTACAATGAGCGGTTCTTC